This T cell receptor beta chain derives from a study of T cells in Graves' hyperthyroidism and ophthalmopathy (dated by TCRdb to the late 2010s). Regarding the research as a whole: Peripheral blood samples were taken at initial diagnosis, before any treatment was given. To identify distinguishing TCR V-J signatures, a discovery cohort of 100 patients was used, comprising 43 with Graves' ophthalmopathy and approximately 58 with stable Graves' hyperthyroidism. Whether ophthalmopathy could be predicted prospectively was tested in an independent validation cohort made up of 18 to 20 hyperthyroidism patients plus 17 patients who later progressed to ophthalmopathy. The 90 to 100 discovery patients were randomly divided into training and test sets at a 7:3 ratio. The study also compared thyroid tissue and blood T-cell repertoires from over 5 Graves' hyperthyroidism patients. After blood sampling, hyperthyroidism patients were treated with methimazole at a starting dose of 30 mg daily, and ophthalmopathy patients were treated with high-dose intravenous methylprednisolone. According to the paper, TCR Vbeta CDR3 sequencing was carried out on about 140 peripheral blood samples, which came from under 50 ophthalmopathy, around 74 hyperthyroidism and roughly 17 progressor patients. Overall study results and their limits: During validation, the model predicted progression to ophthalmopathy a median of around 6 months ahead of onset, with almost 71% sensitivity and around 73% specificity. Most expanded thyroid clonotypes (frequency above 0.001) were also detected in blood, suggesting blood repertoires may reflect thyroid immune responses. Sample size was not statistically predetermined, and blinding of investigators to group allocation was not performed. Ophthalmopathy was separated from stable hyperthyroidism by a 13 V-J signature model, with over 85% sensitivity and about 81% specificity obtained in cross-validation and 80%/75% obtained in testing.

A word on this clonotype: Its antigen is not yet known. Base qualities are not provided; no much larger clone lies one nucleotide away.

The V end gives up 0 bases and the J end 6 bases, leaving 10 bases in the junction not matched to a gene. From a lookup of the germline V gene (reference sequence), CDR1 and CDR2 are MNHNY and SVGAGI. The CDR3, from cysteine to phenylalanine, totals 16 residues. Only the CDR3 DNA stays, 48 bases, in frame from base 1. Hyperthyroidism patients were aged 18 to 65 years and newly diagnosed, with disease duration of less than 2 months. Any patient with an uncontrolled infection, another autoimmune disease, pregnancy or lactation was excluded. Diagnoses were based on clinical symptoms, serum thyroxine and TRAb, thyroid ultrasound and orbital computed tomography. Blood from progressor patients was drawn when they were first diagnosed with hyperthyroidism, before any ophthalmopathy symptoms appeared. PBMCs were isolated from approximately 10 ml of fresh peripheral blood by Ficoll-Paque density gradient centrifugation. Progressor patients were first diagnosed with Graves' hyperthyroidism and then developed ophthalmopathy during follow-up. Total RNA was extracted using Trizol reagent, and RNA quality was assessed on an Agilent 2100 Bioanalyzer.

The TCR beta CDR3 regions were amplified from the RNA transcripts. The TCR CDR3 was subjected to a first round of RT-PCR using the HTBI primer set and the Qiagen OneStep RT-PCR kit. Libraries were constructed in a second round of multiplex PCR, after which size selection and purification were performed. The libraries were sequenced on an Illumina HiSeq2000 using paired-end 100 bp reads. Per the source publication's procedure: SOAPnuke was used to process the raw data, removing reads that contained adapters or uncalled bases, had a mean Phred below 15, or lacked an exact match to the constant primer or identifier. High-quality paired reads were merged with COPE v1.2.5, and unique nucleotide sequences were defined as clonotypes. Clonotypes were aligned to IMGT TRBV, TRBD and TRBJ reference segments using MiTCR v1.1. Only V-J combinations with frequency above 0.0001, covering roughly 99% of repertoires, were analysed. A TCS score was defined as the ratio of F50 (clonal expansion) to E x V (chaos), with BLOSUM62-based TCRdist applied between CDR3 peptides within each V-J. Welch's t-statistics and random forest reduced roughly 500 V-J features to fewer than 15, which were used in a naive Bayes classifier (R e1071). Using fastp trimming at Q25 and MiXCR clonotype assembly, TCRdb reanalyzed the public sequencing data and kept in-frame beta chains. Duplicate CDR3 protein sequences are folded into a single record with the most common DNA and genes. In this record, the V and J calls reflect TCRdb's handling and not the investigators' own analysis. A total of fewer than 900,000 distinct CDR3 sequences appear in this sample, 18% of them only once. Roughly 17% of the sample lies in the top ten.

The clonotype was recovered from a woman between 50 and 59 years old with Graves' hyperthyroidism that later progressed to Graves' ophthalmopathy. The chain employs TRBV6-6 and TRBJ2-7, with 8 bases in between that match TRBD1. Sequencing was carried out using blood. The DNA sequence reads TGTGCCAGCAGTTACTCTGTCTTGGACAGGGACGGCGAGCAGTACTTC. Translation gives CASSYSVLDRDGEQYF.